The clone carrying this T cell receptor beta chain was counted ten times or more. Its antigen is undetermined. Amplification of TCR beta CDR3 regions used RNA transcripts. The first round was an RT-PCR with HTBI primers, and the second round was a multiplex PCR. TCRdb reprocessed the multiplex PCR reads via MiXCR and lists one record per CDR3 protein. The data contain 500,000 to 700,000 distinct CDR3 sequences, 22% of them singletons. This sample was taken from a study of Graves' ophthalmopathy and Graves' hyperthyroidism. Findings of the study overall: Ophthalmopathy and stable hyperthyroidism were discriminated by a 13-signature model, with about 90% sensitivity and approximately 77% specificity.

Trimming cost V 8 bases and J 0 bases, with 8 bases left between them. This CDR3 region has 13 residues. Germline V CDR1 and CDR2: SNHLY, FYNNEI. The TCR was taken from a woman under 30 with stable Graves' hyperthyroidism. Some clones in this sample may be carry-over from other donors' samples. The rearrangement uses TRBV2 and TRBJ2-4; no reliable D call. The specimen was peripheral blood. Here the CDR3 DNA reads TGTGCCAGCCAAAGCGAAGCCAAAAACATTCAGTACTTC. Translation: CASQSEAKNIQYF.